The rows below give T cell receptor beta chains drawn from one sample of a study of T cell responses to AZD1222 COVID-19 vaccine. Libraries were prepared by immunoSEQ multiplex PCR; TCRdb keeps only in-frame clonotypes and omits some of them. The data contain about 150,000 clones, approximately 91% of them singletons. Sequenced material: peripheral blood, taken after recovery from COVID-19. Receptors were obtained from an adult who had recovered from COVID-19. Both conserved end residues are part of each CDR3. Each record gives: V gene, CDR3 length, J gene, D gene, clone size, CDR3 protein, CDR3 DNA. A D gene is named only where the DNA matches it firmly. Clone sizes are given selectively: once, few, many, or a class where the clone is expanded.

TRBV2	14	TRBJ1-5	.	.	CASSLRSGNQPQHF	TGTGCCAGCAGCCTTAGGTCCGGCAATCAGCCCCAGCATTTT
TRBV18	18	TRBJ2-4	TRBD2	once	CASSPLTSGIRNKNIQYF	TGTGCCAGCTCACCACTGACTAGCGGGATCAGGAACAAAAACATTCAGTACTTC
TRBV12-3/TRBV12-4	12	TRBJ1-2	.	.	CASSSERAGYTF	TGTGCCAGCAGTTCAGAGAGAGCCGGCTACACCTTC
TRBV25-1	13	TRBJ1-1	.	.	CASSRGQSTEAFF	TGTGCCAGCTCCAGGGGACAAAGCACTGAAGCTTTCTTT
TRBV7-7	15	TRBJ2-7	TRBD1	once	CASSLVSGQGGEQYF	TGTGCTAGCAGCTTAGTTTCGGGACAGGGCGGCGAGCAGTACTTC
TRBV4-2	16	TRBJ2-5	TRBD2	.	CASSQGVAGGQETQYF	TGTGCCAGCAGCCAAGGGGTAGCGGGGGGCCAAGAGACCCAGTACTTC
TRBV11-3	15	TRBJ1-5	.	.	CASTPGVCCNQPQHF	TGTGCCAGCACGCCAGGGGTTTGTTGCAATCAGCCCCAGCATTTT
TRBV25-1	14	TRBJ2-5	TRBD2	.	CASSGSSGQETQYF	TGTGCCAGCAGTGGATCTAGCGGCCAAGAGACCCAGTACTTC
TRBV18	14	TRBJ1-5	.	.	CASSPLPNNQPQHF	TGTGCCAGCTCACCATTACCGAACAATCAGCCCCAGCATTTT
TRBV18	17	TRBJ2-2	TRBD2	.	CASSPLGSGLNTGELFF	TGTGCCAGCTCACCACTTGGTAGCGGGCTTAACACCGGGGAGCTGTTTTTT
TRBV2	14	TRBJ1-1	.	.	CASTIMGRNTEAFF	TGTGCCAGCACGATAATGGGGCGGAACACTGAAGCTTTCTTT
TRBV10-3	13	TRBJ2-2	.	.	CATGYMETGELFF	TGTGCAACCGGATACATGGAGACCGGGGAGCTGTTTTTT
TRBV3-1/TRBV3-2	14	TRBJ1-1	TRBD1	.	CASSPQGAWGEAFF	TGTGCCAGCAGCCCACAGGGGGCGTGGGGTGAAGCTTTCTTT
TRBV9	15	TRBJ2-3	TRBD1	.	CASSGGQGAPDTQYF	TGTGCCAGCAGCGGGGGACAGGGGGCGCCAGATACGCAGTATTTT
TRBV28	14	TRBJ1-4	.	.	CASSLGTEREKLFF	TGTGCCAGCAGTTTAGGTACGGAGCGGGAAAAACTGTTTTTT
TRBV9	14	TRBJ2-3	.	.	CASSVGFSTDTQYF	TGTGCCAGCAGCGTCGGGTTTAGCACAGATACGCAGTATTTT
TRBV3-1/TRBV3-2	14	TRBJ1-2	TRBD1	.	CASSHAGGLEGYTF	TGTGCCAGCAGCCACGCAGGGGGGTTGGAAGGCTACACCTTC
TRBV25-1	13	TRBJ2-7	TRBD2	few	CASSALLAYEQYF	TGTGCCAGCAGTGCCTTACTAGCGTACGAGCAGTACTTC
TRBV2	16	TRBJ1-1	TRBD1	.	CASSEALGRGLTEAFF	TGTGCCAGCAGTGAAGCGCTTGGCAGGGGGCTGACTGAAGCTTTCTTT
TRBV7-8	15	TRBJ2-5	.	once	CASSFQGRGEETQYF	TGTGCCAGCAGCTTTCAGGGTCGAGGAGAGGAGACCCAGTACTTC
TRBV19	13	TRBJ1-1	.	.	CASSTTGFTEAFF	TGTGCCAGTAGTACCACAGGGTTCACTGAAGCTTTCTTT
TRBV29-1	14	TRBJ1-3	.	few	CSVRSGSSGNTIYF	TGCAGCGTTCGTTCAGGATCCTCTGGAAACACCATATATTTT
TRBV9	14	TRBJ1-4	.	.	CASSGSATNEKLFF	TGTGCCAGCAGCGGTTCGGCAACTAATGAAAAACTGTTTTTT
TRBV19	14	TRBJ1-1	.	.	CASTPGRRNTEAFF	TGTGCCAGTACCCCGGGAAGGCGAAACACTGAAGCTTTCTTT
TRBV15	13	TRBJ1-1	.	.	CATSRDLNTEAFF	TGTGCCACCAGCAGAGATTTGAACACTGAAGCTTTCTTT
TRBV19	15	TRBJ2-7	TRBD1	.	CASSGPGQGTYEQYF	TGTGCCAGTAGTGGACCGGGACAGGGCACCTACGAGCAGTACTTC
TRBV6-5	14	TRBJ2-5	.	.	CASRAGALQETQYF	TGTGCCAGCAGGGCTGGGGCCCTCCAAGAGACCCAGTACTTC
TRBV18	14	TRBJ1-6	.	.	CASSPQGGNSPLHF	TGTGCCAGCTCACCACAGGGGGGGAATTCACCCCTCCACTTT
TRBV29-1	13	TRBJ1-1	TRBD1	.	CSAVGGSNTEAFF	TGCAGCGCGGTAGGGGGCTCGAACACTGAAGCTTTCTTT